This TCR beta chain stems from a study of molecular identifiers for immune sequencing clone quantification. This CDR3 has 14 amino acids. In the case of this clonotype: This may come from a read error, since a much larger clone is one base off.

In preparing bulk TCR libraries, previously described methods and listed TCR primers were used. TCRdb recomputed calls from the PCR reads with MiXCR, one row per CDR3 protein. The table has about 330,000 distinct CDR3 sequences, roughly 23% seen once. The sequence was collected from a human donor in good health. Some libraries in this study had Jurkat cell RNA spiked in. The source material was naive CD8+ T cells from blood, with Jurkat cell RNA spiked in. Regarding subset: FACS-sorted CD8+CD4-CCR7+CD45RA+ naive T cells. The V call is TRBV6-7, the J call TRBJ2-4; D remains unclear. TRBV6-7 is an ORF, and what it does is uncertain. This chain's CDR3 is CANSSYSQLYAQYF. In DNA, the CDR3 is TGTGCCAACAGTTCCTACAGCCAATTGTACGCTCAGTACTTC.